The 10 T cell receptor beta chains reported below all come from one sample, sequenced in a study of T cell repertoires in cytomegalovirus infection. One entry per CDR3 protein, called by TCRdb with MiXCR from the reads. The table has hundreds of thousands of distinct CDR3 sequences, less than 40% seen once. The specimen sequenced was PBMCs. These receptors all stem from a human donor in good health (CMV status not recorded). Some clones in this sample may be carry-over from other donors' samples.

The chain carries TRBV11-2 and TRBJ2-3; D gene ambiguous. Trimming took off 0 bases at V and 2 bases at J, with 18 bases between the two ends. CDR3 length equals 18 residues. Germline V CDR1 and CDR2: SGHAT, FQNNGV. The CDR3 is CASSLDPSPSGSTDTQYF. In DNA form, the CDR3 reads TGTGCCAGCAGCTTAGACCCCAGCCCGTCCGGTTCCACAGATACGCAGTATTTT.

This clonotype was found many times. The rearrangement uses TRBV12-3 or TRBV12-4 and TRBJ1-2, with D hard to call. The CDR3 is 13 amino acids. V lost 6 bases to trimming and J lost 0 bases, with 8 bases between them. CDR3 DNA: TGTGCCAGCAGCTTGGGAGCTAACTATGGCTACACCTTC. It translates to CASSLGANYGYTF.

This clonotype was seen only a few times. This sequence joins TRBV7-9 and TRBJ1-1, with a tentative D call TRBD1 (6 bases). Germline V gene data show CDR1 as SEHNR and CDR2 as FQNEAQ (reference sequence). Trimming left V 1 base short and J 1 base short, with 19 bases between. This CDR3 is built from 18 residues. The CDR3 is CASSLVGRGGVPNTEAFF. The CDR3 DNA reads TGTGCCAGCAGCTTAGTGGGGAGAGGGGGGGTACCGAACACTGAAGCTTTCTTT.

Turning to this clonotype: One end of the junction does not line up with germline, which may come from a read error. The chain has TRBV27 and TRBJ2-7; maybe TRBD1 (5 bases). The germline V gene encodes CDR1 MNHEY and CDR2 SMNVEV (reference sequence). The CDR3 sequence is 14 residues long. CDR3 coding DNA: TGTGACAGCAGTTTAGACAGCTTTTCCTACGAGCAGTACTTC. Translated, it gives CDSSLDSFSYEQYF.

The gene calls are TRBV29-1 and TRBJ1-2, with TRBD1 identical over 7 bases. The V gene end was trimmed by 0 bases and the J gene end by 8 bases; junction bases not matched to a gene: 12. Germline V CDR1 and CDR2: SQVTM, ANQGSEA. The CDR3 has 15 amino acids. CDR3 DNA sequence: TGCAGCGTTGAAGATTCGACAGGGCTGGTAAGGGGCTACACCTTC. Encoded protein: CSVEDSTGLVRGYTF.

This clonotype was seen a handful of times. The chain carries TRBV5-1 and TRBJ2-1; D is perhaps TRBD1 or TRBD2 (5 bases each). CDR1 and CDR2 (germline): SGHRS, YFSETQ. The CDR3 contains 18 residues. Between the trimmed V and J ends, which lost 0 bases and 0 bases, there was a span of 16 bases. The CDR3, as DNA: TGCGCCAGCAGCTTGGCTGGGACCCTTTTCAGCTCCTACAATGAGCAGTTCTTC. It is translated as CASSLAGTLFSSYNEQFF.

The chain has TRBV6-5 and TRBJ1-4; 8 positions agree with TRBD1. The CDR3 loop spans 15 amino acids. Germline V gives CDR1 MNHEY, CDR2 SVGAGI. J gave up 2 bases and V 5 bases, and 4 bases lay outside the gene matches. The CDR3 bases are TGTGCCAGCAGTAAAGGACAGGGTACTAATGAAAAACTGTTTTTT. Protein: CASSKGQGTNEKLFF.

V gene TRBV18 combines with J gene TRBJ2-7; 7 nucleotides align to TRBD2. J was trimmed by 2 bases and V by 0 bases; bases with no gene match: 7. The CDR3 consists of 16 residues. Germline V gene data show CDR1 as KGHSH and CDR2 as LQKENI. The chain's CDR3 is CASSPPASGGAYEQYF. As DNA, the CDR3 is TGTGCCAGCTCACCACCGGCTAGCGGAGGGGCCTACGAGCAGTACTTC.

In this sample, this clonotype turned up a few times. V usage is TRBV2 and J usage is TRBJ1-2, with unresolved D. The length of the CDR3 is 16 residues. V lost 3 bases to trimming and J lost 3 bases, with 17 bases between them. CDR1 is SNHLY and CDR2 is FYNNEI in the germline V gene. The chain's CDR3 is CASSDGSLDGDYGYTF. The CDR3 bases are TGTGCCAGCAGTGATGGATCCCTCGACGGGGACTATGGCTACACCTTC.

The chain couples TRBV7-2 to TRBJ2-5, with TRBD1 as a possible D gene (7 bases). Germline V gene sequence: CDR1 SGHTA, CDR2 FQGNSA. The V and J ends lost 1 base and 2 bases respectively, with 14 bases between them. This CDR3 spans 16 amino acids. The CDR3: CASSLVGGTEQETQYF. The CDR3 DNA is TGTGCCAGCAGCTTAGTAGGGGGGACAGAGCAAGAGACCCAGTACTTC.